The next 12 T cell receptor beta chains were all read from a single sample in a study of cytomegalovirus exposure and HLA in healthy donors (dated by TCRdb to about 2017). The library was generated by the immunoSEQ multiplex PCR assay. The multiplex PCR relied on a mix of 60 forward primers for TCR Vbeta segments and 13 reverse primers for TCR Jbeta segments. TCRdb stores this immuneACCESS table with in-frame sequences only. Part of the clones is absent; in the studies checked, under half of the shortfall reflects unresolved V genes, and no reason is known for the rest. The sample profile shows approximately 150,000 clones; around 75% of them were found once. Around 2.3% of the sample lies in the top ten. Sequenced: PBMCs. These receptors were taken from a male donor in good health and CMV-seronegative.

J is TRBJ1-2 and V is TRBV2; TRBD1 aligns across 9 bases. V gave up 2 bases and J gave up 6 bases; unmatched junction bases: 4. The V gene's germline CDR1 is SNHLY and CDR2 FYNNEI. This CDR3 spans 14 amino acids. As DNA, the CDR3 is TGTGCCAGCAGTGAACTTACAGGGGGCGATGGCTACACCTTC. It specifies CASSELTGGDGYTF.

As to this clone: The junction and the germline gene differ at one end; a read error may be behind it. The gene calls are TRBV7-7 and TRBJ2-3, with 13 bases fitting TRBD2. CDR3 length: 16 amino acids. CDR1 and CDR2 from the germline V gene are SSHAT and FNYEAQ (reference sequence). The CDR3 here is CASSPGLAGATDTQYF. The CDR3 coding sequence is TGTGCTAGCAGCCCCGGACTAGCGGGGGCCACAGATACGCAGTATTTT.

The chain has TRBV5-1 and TRBJ1-3, with D possibly being TRBD1 (6 bases). The V end was cut by 0 bases, the J end by 0 bases, with 10 bases between. The germline CDR1 and CDR2 sequences are SGHRS and YFSETQ. The CDR3 has 16 amino acids. For the CDR3, the DNA is TGCGCCAGCAGCTTGGCCGACAGGTCCTCTGGAAACACCATATATTTT. This sequence encodes CASSLADRSSGNTIYF.

The chain carries TRBV7-6 and TRBJ1-6; tentative D call: TRBD1 (6 bases). From germline, CDR1 is SGHVS and CDR2 FNYEAQ. Trimming removed 1 base at V and 10 bases at J, with 17 bases between. The CDR3 consists of 16 residues. CDR3 in amino acids: CASSLGVDSSNSPLHF. The CDR3 DNA sequence: TGTGCCAGCAGCTTAGGGGTGGACAGCTCGAACTCACCCCTCCACTTT.

The chain carries TRBV4-1 and TRBJ1-6, with TRBD1 identical over 7 bases. Germline lookup yields CDR1 MGHRA and CDR2 YSYEKL. The CDR3 has 14 residues. V shed 6 bases and J 9 bases; nucleotides not matched to a gene: 8. The CDR3 DNA is TGCGCCAGCAGGTACAGGGGAACTGGTTCACCCCTCCACTTT. It encodes CASRYRGTGSPLHF.

V usage is TRBV18 and J usage is TRBJ1-1; TRBD1 is a possible D gene (6 bases). This CDR3 is built from 15 residues. Germline V gene lookup returns CDR1 KGHSH and CDR2 LQKENI. V lost 3 bases, J lost 5 bases, and 16 bases lay in between. Written as DNA, the CDR3 is TGTGCCAGCTCACCGACGACAGGCGGCGAGACTGAAGCTTTCTTT. Protein product: CASSPTTGGETEAFF.

The chain couples TRBV30 to TRBJ1-4; 7 positions agree with TRBD1. The CDR3 has 15 residues. Germline CDR1 reads GTSNPN; CDR2 reads SVGIG (reference sequence). Germline trimming cut 8 bases from V and 0 bases from J; bases unmatched to any gene: 9. CDR3 amino acids: CAAPGQIATNEKLFF. The CDR3 DNA sequence: TGTGCCGCTCCGGGACAGATTGCAACTAATGAAAAACTGTTTTTT.

V usage is TRBV4-3 and J usage is TRBJ2-1, with TRBD2 identical over 13 bases. The V and J ends lost 1 base and 3 bases, in that order; junction bases with no gene match: 3. CDR3 length equals 17 residues. Germline loops: CDR1 LGHNA, CDR2 YSLEER. The chain's CDR3 is CASSQGTSGGLYNEQFF. In DNA, the CDR3 is TGCGCCAGCAGCCAAGGGACTAGCGGGGGCCTCTACAATGAGCAGTTCTTC.

The CDR3 DNA reads as TGTGCCAGCAGCCTACAGGTTTGGGGACTCCCCGGGGAGCTGTTTTTT. This sequence encodes CASSLQVWGLPGELFF. The chain employs TRBV5-4 and TRBJ2-2; weak D call: TRBD2 (6 bases). The ends were cut back, 4 bases at V and 6 bases at J, with 19 bases in the middle. From germline, CDR1 is SGHNT and CDR2 YYREEE (reference sequence). CDR3 size: 16 residues. Variable domain in full (rest from reference TRBV5-4 and TRBJ2-2): ETGVTQSPTHLIKTRGQQVTLRCSSQSGHNTVSWYQQALGQGPQFIFQYYREEENGRGNFPPRFSGLQFPNYSSELNVNALELDDSALYLCASSLQVWGLPGELFFGEGSRLTVL.

The chain recombines TRBV5-1 with TRBJ2-3; 9 nucleotides line up with TRBD2. This CDR3 comprises 17 residues. V trimming: 2 bases; J trimming: 4 bases; junction bases outside the gene matches: 11. Germline CDR1 is SGHRS and CDR2 is YFSETQ. CDR3 in DNA: TGCGCCAGCAGCTTAAGGACGAGCGGGGGGCCGCCAGATACGCAGTATTTT. It is translated as CASSLRTSGGPPDTQYF.

This sequence joins TRBV5-5 and TRBJ1-2, with 9 positions matching TRBD1. The germline CDR1 and CDR2 sequences are SGHKS and YYEKEE (reference sequence). V lost 3 bases to trimming and J lost 2 bases; unmatched junction nucleotides: 5. This CDR3 is built from 15 residues. CDR3 region: CASSSGQGLNYGYTF. The CDR3 DNA reads as TGTGCCAGCAGCTCCGGACAGGGGCTAAACTATGGCTACACCTTC.

This sequence joins TRBV7-9 and TRBJ2-1; no definite D call. V was shortened by 1 base and J by 5 bases, with 6 bases between the two germline ends. The germline V gene has CDR1 SEHNR and CDR2 FQNEAQ (reference sequence). There are 13 residues in the CDR3. The CDR3 DNA reads as TGTGCCAGCAGCTTAGTCAGTAACAATGAGCAGTTCTTC. Its protein is CASSLVSNNEQFF.